This T cell receptor (beta chain) was retrieved from a study of CD8 T cells in ankylosing spondylitis. TCRdb itself ran the 5' RACE reads through MiXCR, one entry per CDR3 protein. In the table there are fewer than 750,000 distinct CDR3 sequences, under 20% of which are singletons. About this clonotype: Its antigen is unknown.

General study results and limits: Matched synovial fluid from ankylosing spondylitis patients was reported to be enriched for disease-linked clones. Made up of under ten highly homologous variants, a TCR beta motif appeared characteristic of ankylosing spondylitis blood.

From germline, CDR1 is MNHEY and CDR2 SVGAGI. The V segment lost 0 bases and the J segment 5 bases; nucleotides outside the gene matches: 4. This CDR3 contains 16 residues. The sequenced sample consisted of blood, either unsorted or a sorted T cell fraction (not recorded which). This TCR came from a male donor with ankylosing spondylitis. The rearrangement joins TRBV6-5 to TRBJ2-5; 12 nucleotides agree with TRBD2. Written as DNA, the CDR3 is TGTGCCAGCAGTTACTCGGCTAGCGGGGGGGTGGAGACCCAGTACTTC. This sequence encodes CASSYSASGGVETQYF.